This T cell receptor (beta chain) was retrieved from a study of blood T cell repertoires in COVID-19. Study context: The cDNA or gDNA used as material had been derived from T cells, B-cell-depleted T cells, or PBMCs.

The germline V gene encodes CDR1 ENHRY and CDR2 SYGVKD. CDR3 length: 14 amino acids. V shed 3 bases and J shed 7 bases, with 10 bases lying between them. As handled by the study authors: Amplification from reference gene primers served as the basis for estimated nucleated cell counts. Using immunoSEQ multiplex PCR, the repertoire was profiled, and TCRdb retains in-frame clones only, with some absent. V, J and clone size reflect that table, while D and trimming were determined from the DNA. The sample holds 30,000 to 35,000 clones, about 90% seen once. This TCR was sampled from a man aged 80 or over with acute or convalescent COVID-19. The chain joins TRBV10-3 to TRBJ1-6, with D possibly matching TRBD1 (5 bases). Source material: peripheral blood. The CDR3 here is CAISEVQGNSPLHF. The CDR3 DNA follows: TGTGCCATCAGTGAAGTTCAGGGAAATTCACCCCTCCACTTT.